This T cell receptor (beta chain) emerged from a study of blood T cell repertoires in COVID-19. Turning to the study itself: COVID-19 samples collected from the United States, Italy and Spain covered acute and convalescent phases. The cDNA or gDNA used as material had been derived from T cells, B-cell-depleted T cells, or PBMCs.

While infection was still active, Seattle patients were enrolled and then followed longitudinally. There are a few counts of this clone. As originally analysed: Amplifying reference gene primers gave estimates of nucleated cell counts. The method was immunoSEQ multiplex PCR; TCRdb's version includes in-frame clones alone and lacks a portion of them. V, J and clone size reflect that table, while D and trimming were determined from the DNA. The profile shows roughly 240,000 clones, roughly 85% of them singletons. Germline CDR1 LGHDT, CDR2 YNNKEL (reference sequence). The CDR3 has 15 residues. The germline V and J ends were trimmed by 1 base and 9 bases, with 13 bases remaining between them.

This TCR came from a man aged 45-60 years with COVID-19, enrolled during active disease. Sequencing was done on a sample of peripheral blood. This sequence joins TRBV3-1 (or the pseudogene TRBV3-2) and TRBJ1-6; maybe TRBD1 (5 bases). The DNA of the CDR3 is TGTGCCAGCAGCCAAGGTCCAGGGCGGGGTTCACCCCTCCACTTT. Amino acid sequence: CASSQGPGRGSPLHF.